Described below is a single T cell receptor beta chain sequence and its context. Antigen: not known. The sample originates from a study of lymphopenia after photon versus proton radiotherapy. Study-wide results and caveats: In patients who died, overall survival fell as post-nadir TCR diversity dropped more. Survival link was tested only in deceased patients; proton benefit remains a possibility. Post-nadir diversity loss with photons came from oligoclonal expansion, particularly CD8+ Temra cells. Proton therapy kept repertoires fairly stable, unlike photons, which gained effector/memory cells.

TCRdb keeps only in-frame clones here, not all; method: immunoSEQ multiplex PCR. The top ten hold under 65% of the sample, which has about 16,000 clones, 88% seen once. CDR3 size: 14 residues. V was shortened by 4 bases and J by 1 base, with 11 bases between the two germline ends. The germline V gene encodes CDR1 SGHNT and CDR2 YYREEE (reference sequence). The sequence was collected from an older woman with cholangiocarcinoma. Some clones in this sample may be carry-over from other donors' samples. This material consisted of peripheral blood, taken from a patient treated with proton-based radiotherapy. This chain joins TRBV5-4 and TRBJ2-5, with unresolved D. The CDR3 DNA sequence: TGTGCCAGCAGCGTCCGGACCGGCCAAGAGACCCAGTACTTC. Translation: CASSVRTGQETQYF.